The next 19 T cell receptor beta chains were all read from a single sample in a study of breast tumors, draining lymph nodes, adjacent tissues. MiXCR, applied by TCRdb to the multiplex PCR reads, yields one record per CDR3 protein. The sample has 250,000 or so distinct CDR3 sequences; about 33% are singletons. Axillary draining lymph nodes of breast cancer patients supplied the node samples. The sequenced sample was axillary lymph node tissue. These receptors were collected from a female donor with breast cancer. Some clones in this sample may be carry-over from other donors' samples.

This clonotype was observed many times. V is TRBV11-3 and J is TRBJ2-1; D uncertain. The CDR3 loop spans 13 amino acids. V gave up 1 base and J gave up 1 base, with 2 bases separating them. Germline assignment: CDR1 SGHNT and CDR2 YENEEA. Written as DNA, the CDR3 is TGTGCCAGCAGCTTAGGTTCCTACAATGAGCAGTTCTTC. It translates to CASSLGSYNEQFF.

The genes are TRBV29-1 and TRBJ2-1; 10 nucleotides align to TRBD2. After removal of 1 base from V and 6 bases from J, the junction contained 9 bases not matched to a gene. This CDR3 is built from 16 residues. CDR1 and CDR2 (germline): SQVTM, ANQGSEA. The CDR3 here is CSVEAPAGGRANEQFF. In nucleotides, the CDR3 is TGCAGCGTTGAAGCCCCAGCGGGAGGGCGGGCCAATGAGCAGTTCTTC.

V gene TRBV11-3 combines with J gene TRBJ2-1; 14 bases line up with TRBD2. Germline loops: CDR1 SGHNT, CDR2 YENEEA. This CDR3 comprises 15 residues. The trim removed 8 bases at V and 7 bases at J, leaving 7 bases unmatched. This CDR3 reads CASAKTSGRGNEQFF. The CDR3 region has the DNA TGTGCCAGCGCGAAGACTAGCGGGAGGGGTAATGAGCAGTTCTTC.

On this clonotype itself: This may stem from a read error, because a much larger clone lies one nucleotide away. This chain joins TRBV3-1 and TRBJ2-3; D not resolved. The germline V gene encodes CDR1 LGHDT and CDR2 YNNKEL (reference sequence). The CDR3 contains 16 residues. The CDR3 reads CASSPHSGIWADTQCF. CDR3 DNA sequence: TGTGCCAGCAGCCCACACTCTGGTATTTGGGCAGATACGCAGTGTTTT.

This chain joins TRBV11-3 and TRBJ1-2; D remains unclear. Trimming shortened V by 6 bases and J by 7 bases, and 18 bases separated the two germline ends. The CDR3 covers 14 residues. Germline CDR1 reads SGHNT; CDR2 reads YENEEA. The CDR3 loop is CASSSRCGRGGYTF. The CDR3 coding sequence is TGTGCCAGCAGTTCTCGGTGCGGACGGGGTGGCTACACCTTC.

As to this clonotype: A clone one base away is much larger, so this may be a read error. The rearrangement links TRBV20-1 to TRBJ2-7, with 9 positions matching TRBD2. The CDR3 totals 15 residues. Per the germline V gene, CDR1 is DFQATT and CDR2 is SNEGSKA (reference sequence). The CDR3 protein is CGAIPVAGGLYEQYF. The CDR3 bases are TGCGGTGCTATCCCCGTTGCGGGAGGGCTTTACGAGCAGTACTTC.

Comment on this clonotype: A junction end diverges from the germline sequence, so it may reflect a read error. The V and J genes are TRBV6-6 and TRBJ2-2; a possible D gene is TRBD1 (6 bases). From germline, CDR1 is MNHNY and CDR2 SVGAGI (reference sequence). The CDR3 extends over 14 amino acids. CDR3 loop: CAIMGASAQIRSIF. The CDR3 region has the DNA TGTGCCATCATGGGGGCCTCAGCACAGATACGCAGTATTTTT.

With respect to this clonotype: This may come from a read error, since a much larger clone is one base off. This chain joins TRBV19 and TRBJ2-2; no reliable D call. Trimming took 6 bases from V and 2 from J, leaving 10 bases between them. This CDR3 comprises 14 residues. Germline V CDR1 and CDR2: LNHDA, SQIVND (reference sequence). The CDR3 loop reads CASSWNRNTGELFF. The CDR3 bases are TGTGCCAGTAGCTGGAACCGTAACACCGGGGAGCTGTTTTTT.

The sample holds many counts of this clonotype. J is TRBJ2-3 and V is TRBV6-6, with D perhaps being TRBD1 or TRBD2 (5 bases each). The CDR3 is 14 amino acids. The V gene lost 5 bases and the J gene lost 3 bases, with 12 bases spanning the gap. The germline gives CDR1 MNHNY, CDR2 SVGAGI (reference sequence). The DNA for the CDR3 is TGTGCCAGCAGTGGACGGGACGGGACAGATACGCAGTATTTT. Translating gives CASSGRDGTDTQYF.

This clonotype was seen only a few times. J is TRBJ1-5 and V is TRBV6-1; perhaps TRBD1 as D (5 bases). From germline, CDR1 is MNHNS and CDR2 SASEGT. The CDR3 totals 15 residues. Trimming shortened V by 6 bases and J by 2 bases, and 14 bases separated the two germline ends. The CDR3 reads CASSRDRGGNQPQHF. CDR3 in DNA: TGTGCCAGCAGCCGCGACCGAGGGGGCAATCAGCCCCAGCATTTT.

This clonotype was seen more than once but under ten times. The V gene is TRBV20-1, the J gene TRBJ2-7; D is tentatively TRBD1 or TRBD2 (5 bases each). V was shortened by 0 bases and J by 5 bases, with 23 bases between the two germline ends. This CDR3 is 17 amino acids long. CDR1 and CDR2 (germline): DFQATT, SNEGSKA (reference sequence). Written as DNA, the CDR3 is TGCAGTGCTAGAGATCTGAGAAGAGGGGCGAGGTTCAACGAGCAGTACTTC. It yields the protein CSARDLRRGARFNEQYF.

This clonotype has ten or more counts. V and J are TRBV5-6 and TRBJ2-3, with TRBD1 as a possible D gene (6 bases). The CDR3 sequence is 16 residues long. Germline-derived CDR1 and CDR2 are SGHDT and YYEEEE. V was clipped by 0 bases and J by 2 bases, with 13 bases between them. The CDR3: CASSLERGFLTDTQYF. The DNA for the CDR3 is TGTGCCAGCAGCTTGGAAAGGGGGTTCCTCACAGATACGCAGTATTTT.

The chain joins TRBV30 to TRBJ1-5; D unresolved. Looked up from germline, CDR1 is GTSNPN and CDR2 is SVGIG (reference sequence). Deletions cut 2 bases from V and 0 bases from J, with 5 bases between. The CDR3 is made up of 13 amino acids. Here the CDR3 reads CAWSHYSNQPQHF. Here the CDR3 DNA reads TGTGCCTGGAGTCACTATAGCAATCAGCCCCAGCATTTT.

This clonotype was observed many times. V usage is TRBV12-3 or TRBV12-4 and J usage is TRBJ2-1, with D possibly being TRBD2 (5 bases). Trimming removed 7 bases from V and 6 bases from J, with 19 bases in between. This CDR3 spans 15 amino acids. The CDR3 bases are TGTGCCAGCACCAAAAGGAGCGGACCCGGCAATGAGCAGTTCTTC. Its protein is CASTKRSGPGNEQFF.

This clonotype was seen many times. The rearrangement links TRBV2 to TRBJ2-1; the match to TRBD2 covers 7 bases. Germline V gene lookup returns CDR1 SNHLY and CDR2 FYNNEI. V lost 1 base, J lost 12 bases, and 12 bases stayed unmatched. CDR3 size: 15 residues. The DNA of the CDR3 is TGTGCCAGCAGTGAAGGAGGGCGGGAGCTGGCCGGGCAGTTCTTC. Its translation is CASSEGGRELAGQFF.

This clonotype showed up just once. A much larger clone differs from this one at a single base, so this may be a read error. V gene TRBV20-1 combines with J gene TRBJ2-4, with 7 bases aligning to TRBD2. V gave up 5 bases and J gave up 7 bases; unmatched junction bases: 5. CDR1 DFQATT and CDR2 SNEGSKA come from the germline V gene (reference sequence). The CDR3 extends over 12 amino acids. The chain's CDR3 is CSAGGSYNIQYF. Here the CDR3 DNA reads TGCAGTGCTGGCGGGAGTTATAACATTCAGTACTTC.

This clonotype was observed many times. This chain connects TRBV20-1 to TRBJ2-2, with TRBD1 identical over 9 bases. Losses at the gene ends were 3 bases for V and 5 bases for J; bases not matched to a gene: 16. CDR1 and CDR2 from the germline V gene are DFQATT and SNEGSKA (reference sequence). The CDR3 is 18 amino acids. The CDR3 DNA follows: TGCAGTGCTAGGAGTATGCTGGCGACAGGGGGTTGGACCGGGGAGCTGTTTTTT. Residues: CSARSMLATGGWTGELFF.

Ten or more counts support this clonotype. J is TRBJ1-4 and V is TRBV6-1; D not certain. The CDR3 contains 15 residues. V lost 9 bases and J 0 bases, leaving 14 bases between the germline ends. Germline V gene data show CDR1 as MNHNS and CDR2 as SASEGT. The CDR3 spells CASPEGNPTNEKLFF. CDR3 nucleotides: TGTGCCAGTCCAGAAGGGAACCCAACTAATGAAAAACTGTTTTTT.

Ten or more counts support this clonotype. The chain carries TRBV7-3 and TRBJ2-7; 9 bases map to TRBD1. Germline V gene data show CDR1 as SGHTA and CDR2 as FQGTGA. The CDR3 contains 14 residues. The junction had 0 bases not matched to a gene; V was cut back by 0 bases and J by 3 bases. CDR3 coding DNA: TGTGCCAGCAGCTTAACGGGACAGGGCTACGAGCAGTACTTC. Its protein product is CASSLTGQGYEQYF.